The rows below give T cell receptor beta chains drawn from one sample of a study of cytomegalovirus exposure and HLA in healthy donors. Sequenced by immunoSEQ multiplex PCR; TCRdb stores in-frame clones only, minus some. The repertoire consists of approximately 210,000 clones, with 85% to 90% occurring once and the leading ten covering roughly 1.7%. Sequencing input: PBMCs. Receptors originate from a woman between 18 and 29 years old in good health and CMV-seronegative. CDR3s include the opening cysteine and the closing phenylalanine or tryptophan. D genes are given only for firm matches. Part of the rows lack a size; the others show once, few, many or a class for expanded clones.

TRBD1	20	TRBV27	TRBJ2-7	.	CASSLSGTGGLEGMVYKQYF	TGTGCCAGCAGTTTATCCGGGACAGGGGGCTTAGAGGGTATGGTCTACAAGCAGTACTTC
.	13	TRBV18	TRBJ2-7	.	CASSRQEPYEQYF	TGTGCCAGCTCGCGGCAAGAGCCCTACGAGCAGTACTTC
TRBD1	17	TRBV7-9	TRBJ2-3	.	CASSFDRGTGVWDTQYF	TGTGCCAGCAGCTTTGATCGAGGGACAGGGGTTTGGGATACGCAGTATTTT
.	14	TRBV29-1	TRBJ1-3	.	CSVEIGIRGNTIYF	TGCAGCGTTGAAATCGGGATTCGAGGAAACACCATATATTTT
TRBD1	14	TRBV11-1	TRBJ2-7	.	CASSPPGQVYEQYF	TGTGCCAGCAGCCCGCCTGGACAGGTCTACGAGCAGTACTTC
TRBD2	16	TRBV2	TRBJ2-7	.	CASSGSAGANSYEQYF	TGTGCCAGCAGTGGCTCGGCGGGAGCGAACTCCTACGAGCAGTACTTC
.	14	TRBV9	TRBJ2-7	.	CASSVGGGNYEQYF	TGTGCCAGCAGCGTAGGTGGGGGCAACTACGAGCAGTACTTC
.	14	TRBV6-6	TRBJ1-5	.	CASSYSTGSGPQHF	TGTGCCAGCAGTTACTCGACAGGCTCGGGGCCCCAGCATTTT
TRBD2	13	TRBV5-1	TRBJ2-7	.	CASRQRDDGEQYF	TGCGCCAGCAGACAGCGGGATGATGGCGAGCAGTACTTC
TRBD2	14	TRBV2	TRBJ2-2	.	CASHGGANTGELFF	TGTGCCAGCCATGGGGGGGCGAACACCGGGGAGCTGTTTTTT
TRBD1	15	TRBV5-8	TRBJ1-3	once	CASSSLTGAGNTIYF	TGTGCCAGCAGCTCCTTGACAGGGGCTGGAAACACCATATATTTT
.	14	TRBV11-2	TRBJ1-1	few	CASSRWTANTEAFF	TGTGCCAGCAGCCGCTGGACAGCGAACACTGAAGCTTTCTTT
TRBD1	17	TRBV2	TRBJ2-3	.	CASYGQGVVSRTDTQYF	TGTGCCAGCTACGGTCAGGGGGTTGTTTCCCGAACAGATACGCAGTATTTT
.	14	TRBV6-1	TRBJ2-2	.	CASSEAGQTGELFF	TGTGCCAGCAGTGAAGCAGGACAGACCGGGGAGCTGTTTTTT
.	14	TRBV6-5	TRBJ1-2	.	CASRSGGTNYGYTF	TGTGCCAGCAGATCAGGTGGTACTAACTATGGCTACACCTTC
.	14	TRBV10-3	TRBJ2-7	.	CAISQRGGTYEQYF	TGTGCCATCAGCCAAAGGGGCGGAACCTACGAGCAGTACTTC
TRBD1	14	TRBV12-5	TRBJ2-7	.	CASALGQGRNEQYF	TGTGCTAGTGCCCTCGGACAGGGACGAAACGAGCAGTACTTC
.	11	TRBV7-9	TRBJ1-2	.	CASSLGGGYTF	TGTGCCAGCAGCTTAGGAGGTGGCTACACCTTC
TRBD1	13	TRBV2	TRBJ1-2	.	CASSRDRDYGYTF	TGTGCCAGCAGCCGGGACAGGGACTATGGCTACACCTTC
.	15	TRBV7-8	TRBJ2-5	once	CASSPRSGMGETQYF	TGTGCCAGCAGCCCTAGGTCGGGGATGGGAGAGACCCAGTACTTC
.	15	TRBV27	TRBJ2-7	.	CASSARAGGAYEQYF	TGTGCCAGCAGTGCAAGAGCGGGTGGGGCGTACGAGCAGTACTTC
.	15	TRBV5-4	TRBJ1-1	.	CASSLGWGQGTEAFF	TGTGCCAGCAGCTTGGGTTGGGGGCAGGGAACTGAAGCTTTCTTT
TRBD2	17	TRBV4-2	TRBJ2-2	once	CASSQDPLAGDSGELFF	TGTGCCAGCAGCCAAGATCCCCTAGCGGGAGACTCCGGGGAGCTGTTTTTT
.	13	TRBV5-1	TRBJ1-1	.	CASSLGQEAVAFF	TGCGCCAGCAGCTTGGGACAGGAGGCGGTAGCTTTCTTT
.	11	TRBV6-1	TRBJ1-5	.	CASRAEQPQHF	TGTGCCAGCAGAGCGGAACAGCCCCAGCATTTT
TRBD1	14	TRBV2	TRBJ2-2	.	CAGRGTGESGELFF	TGTGCCGGCCGAGGGACAGGGGAATCCGGGGAGCTGTTTTTT
.	14	TRBV25-1	TRBJ1-4	.	CASSEVRPNEKLFF	TGTGCCAGCAGTGAAGTCAGGCCTAATGAAAAACTGTTTTTT
.	13	TRBV7-2	TRBJ2-7	.	CASSILWGDEQYF	TGTGCCAGCAGCATATTGTGGGGGGACGAGCAGTACTTC
.	13	TRBV7-9	TRBJ1-1	once	CASSLDRGTEAFF	TGTGCCAGCAGCTTAGATAGGGGCACTGAAGCTTTCTTT
TRBD2	16	TRBV7-9	TRBJ2-3	.	CSSSARTSGTTDTQYF	TGTTCCAGCAGCGCAAGGACTAGCGGGACCACAGATACGCAGTATTTT
TRBD1	15	TRBV7-9	TRBJ1-3	.	CASSLTGGTGNTIYF	TGTGCCAGCAGCTTAACAGGGGGCACTGGAAACACCATATATTTT
.	15	TRBV28	TRBJ1-4	.	CASSNPGGTNEKLFF	TGTGCCAGCAGTAACCCGGGAGGAACTAATGAAAAACTGTTTTTT
.	14	TRBV5-1	TRBJ2-7	.	CASSLEAGLGEQYF	TGCGCCAGCAGCTTGGAAGCAGGTTTAGGTGAGCAGTACTTC
TRBD2	14	TRBV19	TRBJ2-1	.	CASRPAGGNNEQFF	TGTGCCAGTCGGCCAGCGGGGGGAAACAATGAGCAGTTCTTC
.	13	TRBV9	TRBJ1-2	.	CASSVDRGHGHTF	TGTGCCAGCAGCGTAGATCGAGGGCATGGCCACACCTTC
TRBD1	13	TRBV28	TRBJ2-7	.	CATSGQGSYEQYF	TGTGCGACGTCGGGACAGGGTTCCTACGAGCAGTACTTC
TRBD2	15	TRBV18	TRBJ2-7	.	CASSTGLADVYEQYF	TGTGCCAGCTCAACGGGACTAGCGGATGTCTACGAGCAGTACTTC
.	14	TRBV6-1	TRBJ1-4	.	CASRGLPANEKLFF	TGTGCCAGCAGGGGACTGCCAGCTAATGAAAAACTGTTTTTT
TRBD2	17	TRBV28	TRBJ2-1	once	CASSWVAGGLSYNEQFF	TGTGCCAGCAGTTGGGTAGCGGGGGGCCTCTCCTACAATGAGCAGTTCTTC
.	16	TRBV5-1	TRBJ2-4	once	CASSPTDLGAKNIQYF	TGCGCCAGCAGCCCGACTGACCTGGGAGCCAAAAACATTCAGTACTTC
.	15	TRBV5-6	TRBJ2-2	few	CASSSGTTNTGELFF	TGTGCCAGCAGCTCCGGGACAACGAACACCGGGGAGCTGTTTTTT
TRBD1	16	TRBV6-6	TRBJ1-1	few	CASSYSPDRANTEAFF	TGTGCCAGCAGTTACTCCCCGGACAGGGCCAACACTGAAGCTTTCTTT
TRBD2	18	TRBV5-4	TRBJ2-5	.	CASSLGLGGRLAGETQYF	TGTGCCAGCAGCTTGGGGTTGGGGGGACGGTTAGCGGGAGAGACCCAGTACTTC
TRBD2	17	TRBV27	TRBJ2-5	.	CASIRRASGGAEETQYF	TGTGCCAGCATCCGAAGGGCTAGCGGGGGGGCAGAGGAGACCCAGTACTTC
TRBD1	14	TRBV28	TRBJ2-7	.	CASSFRDRVREQYF	TGTGCCAGCAGTTTTCGGGACAGGGTTAGGGAGCAGTACTTC
.	11	TRBV20-1	TRBJ2-5	.	CSASVRKTQYF	TGCAGTGCTAGTGTTAGAAAGACCCAGTACTTC
TRBD2	14	TRBV6-6	TRBJ2-1	.	CASISLLAGNEQFF	TGTGCCAGCATATCGTTACTAGCGGGTAATGAGCAGTTCTTC
TRBD1	15	TRBV7-9	TRBJ1-4	.	CASSKTGGSNEKLFF	TGTGCCAGCAGCAAAACAGGGGGCTCTAATGAAAAACTGTTTTTT
.	16	TRBV5-1	TRBJ1-1	.	CASSLDAGSLNTEAFF	TGCGCCAGCAGCTTGGATGCAGGTTCCCTGAACACTGAAGCTTTCTTT
.	15	TRBV9	TRBJ2-1	.	CASSVAPALGDEQFF	TGTGCCAGCAGCGTAGCTCCGGCCCTAGGGGATGAGCAGTTCTTC
TRBD1	17	TRBV9	TRBJ1-4	once	CASSVGPGGTTNEKLFF	TGTGCCAGCAGCGTAGGTCCAGGGGGGACAACTAATGAAAAACTGTTTTTT
TRBD2	17	TRBV7-9	TRBJ2-7	.	CAIQRGATRGSSYEQYF	TGTGCCATCCAGCGGGGAGCTACCCGAGGGAGCTCCTACGAGCAGTACTTC
.	16	TRBV4-1	TRBJ2-5	.	CASSQMGAQDWETQYF	TGCGCCAGCAGCCAGATGGGGGCCCAAGACTGGGAGACCCAGTACTTC
.	18	TRBV14	TRBJ1-4	.	CASSPSRELGPTNEKLFF	TGTGCCAGCAGCCCGTCCCGGGAGCTTGGGCCAACTAATGAAAAACTGTTTTTT
TRBD1	16	TRBV11-2	TRBJ2-3	.	CASSLEKRGRPDTQYF	TGTGCCAGCAGCTTAGAAAAGAGGGGGCGCCCAGATACGCAGTATTTT
TRBD2	17	TRBV7-2	TRBJ2-3	.	CASSPRAGGPRTDTQYF	TGTGCCAGCAGCCCCAGGGCGGGGGGGCCGCGCACAGATACGCAGTATTTT
.	15	TRBV6-5	TRBJ2-7	.	CASSPAAANTYEQYF	TGTGCCAGCAGCCCCGCGGCAGCTAATACCTACGAGCAGTACTTC